The subject of this entry is one T cell receptor (beta chain). Antigen: not known. These data come from a study of T cells in localized non-small cell lung cancer. Study results and caveats: Adjacent lung was found to contain a median roughly 58 of the top 100 tumor clones. The study found T cell clonality highest in uninvolved adjacent lung, above tumor. In the blood, greater T cell density corresponded to longer overall survival.

Sequencing was performed with immunoSEQ multiplex PCR; in TCRdb, only in-frame clones are kept and a portion is missing. This sample carries roughly 38,000 clones, about nine tenths of them seen once, and the ten largest clones take roughly 5.4%. Between the trimmed V and J ends, which lost 0 bases and 6 bases, there was a span of 9 bases. The CDR3 totals 14 residues. Germline assignment: CDR1 SGHRS and CDR2 YFSETQ. V and J are TRBV5-1 and TRBJ2-2; no clear D. The source is a male donor at least 60 years old with stage II lung adenocarcinoma. The sequencing used peripheral blood mononuclear cells, collected before any cancer treatment. CDR3 amino acids: CASSLGGVSGELFF. The CDR3 DNA sequence: TGCGCCAGCAGCTTGGGTGGGGTCTCCGGGGAGCTGTTTTTT. Complete variable domain (other parts from reference TRBV5-1 and TRBJ2-2): KAGVTQTPRYLIKTRGQQVTLSCSPISGHRSVSWYQQTPGQGLQFLFEYFSETQRNKGNFPGRFSGRQFSNSRSEMNVSTLELGDSALYLCASSLGGVSGELFFGEGSRLTVL.